This entry lists 31 T cell receptor beta chains sequenced from one sample in a study of T cell repertoires in cytomegalovirus infection. TCRdb ran MiXCR on the reads and lists one entry per CDR3 protein. The sample consists of around 300,000 distinct CDR3 sequences, 20% to 25% of them appearing once. These TCRs are of unknown antigen specificity. The sample in question was cultured PBMCs, obtained from culture after CMV antigen stimulation. These receptors all come from a human donor in good health (CMV status not recorded). Some clones in this sample may be carry-over from other donors' samples.

This clonotype was counted a few times. The CDR3: CASTSGGWGLESTDTQYF. The CDR3 DNA follows: TGTGCCAGCACCTCGGGAGGGTGGGGTTTGGAGAGCACAGATACGCAGTATTTT. The gene calls are TRBV12-3 or TRBV12-4 and TRBJ2-3; the match to TRBD2 covers 8 bases. V lost 7 bases, J lost 0 bases, and 15 bases stayed unmatched. CDR3 length: 18 amino acids.

This clonotype showed up just a few times. V and J are TRBV19 and TRBJ1-1; D remains ambiguous. Germline V gene data show CDR1 as LNHDA and CDR2 as SQIVND (reference sequence). This CDR3 is 14 amino acids long. The ends were cut back, 3 bases at V and 1 base at J, with 9 bases in the middle. CDR3 bases: TGTGCCAGTAGTATTGTCCCCAGGAACACTGAAGCTTTCTTT. Translating it yields CASSIVPRNTEAFF.

At least ten counts were recorded for this clonotype. The rearrangement links TRBV7-2 to TRBJ2-5; D may correspond to TRBD1 or TRBD2 (5 bases each). V lost 5 bases to trimming and J lost 5 bases, with 12 bases between them. Germline V gene data show CDR1 as SGHTA and CDR2 as FQGNSA. CDR3 length: 13 amino acids. Written as DNA, the CDR3 is TGTGCCAGCAGCCCGGGACGGAAGGAGACCCAGTACTTC. It yields the protein CASSPGRKETQYF.

There are a few counts of this clonotype. The chain couples TRBV19 to TRBJ2-3, with 9 bases lining up with TRBD1. This CDR3 is built from 17 residues. From germline, CDR1 is LNHDA and CDR2 SQIVND (reference sequence). The ends lost 5 bases at V and 4 bases at J; junction bases unmatched: 13. The CDR3 coding sequence is TGTGCCAGTAGTCTGGAAAGACAGGGGGGAAGCGCAGATACGCAGTATTTT. Protein sequence: CASSLERQGGSADTQYF.

The genes are TRBV7-2 and TRBJ2-1; unclear D gene. Germline V CDR1 and CDR2: SGHTA, FQGNSA. With 6 bases removed from V and 0 bases from J, the gap between germline ends came to 12 bases. This CDR3 spans 15 amino acids. DNA for the CDR3: TGTGCCAGCAGTGTGACCCCGAGCTCCTACAATGAGCAGTTCTTC. Protein product: CASSVTPSSYNEQFF.

V and J are TRBV5-5 and TRBJ2-7; TRBD2 matches 11 bases. Germline loops: CDR1 SGHKS, CDR2 YYEKEE (reference sequence). The ends lost 4 bases at V and 0 bases at J; junction bases unmatched: 6. This CDR3 has 16 residues. CDR3: CASSKGLAGLSYEQYV. The CDR3 DNA reads TGTGCCAGCAGCAAAGGACTAGCGGGCCTCTCCTACGAGCAGTACGTC.

This clonotype came up a few times. The chain uses TRBV7-2 and TRBJ2-5; a possible D gene is TRBD1 (6 bases). This CDR3 comprises 14 residues. Germline CDR1 SGHTA, CDR2 FQGNSA. V lost 5 bases to trimming and J lost 3 bases, with 13 bases between them. The CDR3 bases are TGTGCCAGCAGCCACTACAGGGCCGAAGAGACCCAGTACTTC. Translated: CASSHYRAEETQYF. Supplemented by reference TRBV7-2 and TRBJ2-5, the full variable domain reads GAGVSQSPSNKVTEKGKDVELRCDPISGHTALYWYRQSLGQGLEFLIYFQGNSAPDKSGLPSDRFSAERTGGSVSTLTIQRTQQEDSAVYLCASSHYRAEETQYFGPGTRLLVL.

This clonotype has ten or more counts. The chain employs TRBV7-9 and TRBJ2-1; D might be TRBD1 (6 bases). V was shortened by 5 bases and J by 3 bases, with 17 bases between the two germline ends. The length of the CDR3 is 16 residues. The germline V gene has CDR1 SEHNR and CDR2 FQNEAQ (reference sequence). CDR3 loop: CASSRGERGGYNEQFF. The CDR3 DNA is TGTGCCAGCAGCAGAGGAGAAAGAGGGGGCTACAATGAGCAGTTCTTC. The entire variable domain, with the rest obtained from reference TRBV7-9 and TRBJ2-1, is as follows: DTGVSQNPRHKITKRGQNVTFRCDPISEHNRLYWYRQTLGQGPEFLTYFQNEAQLEKSRLLSDRFSAERPKGSFSTLEIQRTEQGDSAMYLCASSRGERGGYNEQFFGPGTRLTVL.

J is TRBJ1-1 and V is TRBV6-4; D is undetermined. The V end lost 3 bases, the J end lost 5 bases, and 10 bases lay between the germline ends. Germline V gene lookup returns CDR1 MRHNA and CDR2 SNTAGT. The CDR3 runs to 13 residues. The CDR3, as DNA: TGTGCCAGCAGTGAAGGAAGCGGGACTGAAGCTTTCTTT. It translates to CASSEGSGTEAFF.

This clonotype was counted at least ten times. The DNA for the CDR3 is TGTGCCAGCAGCTTAGTGGCAGGAAATCAAGAGACCCAGTACTTC. Protein product: CASSLVAGNQETQYF. The chain recombines TRBV7-2 with TRBJ2-5; D remains ambiguous. V lost 1 base, J lost 2 bases, and 11 bases lay in between. The germline CDR1 and CDR2 sequences are SGHTA and FQGNSA. The CDR3 contains 15 residues. Drawing the rest from reference TRBV7-2 and TRBJ2-5, the complete variable domain is GAGVSQSPSNKVTEKGKDVELRCDPISGHTALYWYRQSLGQGLEFLIYFQGNSAPDKSGLPSDRFSAERTGGSVSTLTIQRTQQEDSAVYLCASSLVAGNQETQYFGPGTRLLVL.

Ten or more counts support this clonotype. The V and J genes are TRBV11-2 and TRBJ1-3; no firm D call. In germline, CDR1 is SGHAT, CDR2 FQNNGV. The V end was cut by 2 bases, the J end by 2 bases, with 13 bases between. The CDR3 consists of 16 residues. CDR3 sequence (DNA): TGTGCCAGCAGCTTAATGCTGGGCAGCACTGGAAACACCATATATTTT. Translated: CASSLMLGSTGNTIYF.

This chain uses TRBV19 with TRBJ1-5; D ambiguous. The V and J ends lost 4 bases and 11 bases respectively, with 21 bases between them. This CDR3 is 15 amino acids long. CDR1 LNHDA and CDR2 SQIVND come from the germline V gene (reference sequence). In DNA form, the CDR3 reads TGTGCCAGTAGTACCTCGGGAGTGCGAGGAGCAGCCCAGCATTTT. Its translation: CASSTSGVRGAAQHF. The full variable domain, in which reference TRBV19 and TRBJ1-5 provide the parts outside the CDR3, is DGGITQSPKYLFRKEGQNVTLSCEQNLNHDAMYWYRQDPGQGLRLIYYSQIVNDFQKGDIAEGYSVSREKKESFPLTVTSAQKNPTAFYLCASSTSGVRGAAQHFGDGTRLSIL.

This clonotype was seen many times. CDR3 region: CASSPSSGRDYEQYF. The CDR3 nucleotides read TGTGCCAGCAGCCCCTCTAGCGGGAGAGACTACGAGCAGTACTTC. This rearrangement joins TRBV7-2 to TRBJ2-7, with 10 positions matching TRBD2. The J segment lost 3 bases and the V segment lost 5 bases, leaving 7 bases of the junction unmatched. From germline, CDR1 is SGHTA and CDR2 FQGNSA. The CDR3 runs 15 residues.

Many counts were recorded for this clonotype. The CDR3 here is CASSPDRVKGGELFF. CDR3 in DNA: TGTGCCAGCAGCCCAGACAGGGTTAAGGGCGGGGAGCTGTTTTTT. The V and J genes are TRBV7-2 and TRBJ2-2, with 7 bases lining up with TRBD1. V shed 5 bases, J shed 7 bases, and the junction held 10 bases outside the gene matches. From germline, CDR1 is SGHTA and CDR2 FQGNSA. The CDR3 is 15 residues long.

This clonotype has just a few counts. The V and J genes are TRBV29-1 and TRBJ2-7, with TRBD1 matching over 9 bases. This CDR3 contains 12 residues. The junction had 5 bases not matched to a gene; V was cut back by 6 bases and J by 5 bases. CDR1 SQVTM and CDR2 ANQGSEA come from the germline V gene. The CDR3, as DNA: TGCAGCGTACATGGACAGGGGAACGAGCAGTACGTC. Protein product: CSVHGQGNEQYV.

This clonotype was detected only a few times. The V gene is TRBV11-3, the J gene TRBJ2-3, with 8 bases that match TRBD2. CDR3 size: 19 residues. Germline lookup yields CDR1 SGHNT and CDR2 YENEEA. The trim removed 6 bases at V and 0 bases at J, leaving 17 bases unmatched. In nucleotides, the CDR3 is TGTGCCAGCAGTGGCAGAGGCACGCTCAGCGGGAGTAGCACAGATACGCAGTATTTT. This codes for CASSGRGTLSGSSTDTQYF.

The V and J genes are TRBV18 and TRBJ1-4; TRBD1 might be the D (5 bases). CDR1 is KGHSH and CDR2 is LQKENI in the germline V gene. There are 16 residues in the CDR3. Trimming removed 5 bases at V and 8 bases at J, with 21 bases between. DNA for the CDR3: TGTGCCAGCTCATCCGACATGCCGGGGCGCGAAGAAAAACTGTTTTTT. It codes for CASSSDMPGREEKLFF.

The CDR3 DNA is TGTGCCAGCAGTTTTTCACTAGCGGCCTACGAGCAGTACTTC. This gives the protein CASSFSLAAYEQYF. J is TRBJ2-7 and V is TRBV27; 8 bases match TRBD2. J was trimmed by 2 bases and V by 3 bases; bases with no gene match: 3. Germline loops: CDR1 MNHEY, CDR2 SMNVEV (reference sequence). CDR3 size: 14 residues.

This clonotype was seen more than once but under ten times. The genes are TRBV29-1 and TRBJ1-1; 7 nucleotides match TRBD1. The CDR3 is 14 amino acids. Germline CDR1 SQVTM, CDR2 ANQGSEA. V shed 3 bases and J 4 bases; nucleotides not matched to a gene: 8. The CDR3: CSVDSTGSGTEAFF. Written as DNA, the CDR3 is TGCAGCGTTGATTCGACAGGGTCGGGCACTGAAGCTTTCTTT.

This clonotype was seen repeatedly, ten times or more. The gene calls are TRBV7-2 and TRBJ1-2; unclear D gene. This CDR3 contains 12 residues. With 2 bases removed from V and 9 bases from J, the gap between germline ends came to 10 bases. The germline V gene has CDR1 SGHTA and CDR2 FQGNSA. CDR3 nucleotide sequence: TGTGCCAGCAGCTTAATCCTCGGAAGCTACACCTTC. Translation: CASSLILGSYTF.

This clonotype was detected ten times or more. A read error may produce the germline difference seen at one junction end. The chain uses TRBV7-2 and TRBJ2-1; tentatively, D is TRBD1 or TRBD2 (5 bases each). This CDR3 comprises 15 residues. Per germline, CDR1 SGHTA and CDR2 FQGNSA. CDR3 nucleotide sequence: TGTGCAAGCATGGGGGAGCCGAGCTCCTACAATGAGCAGTTCTTC. As protein: CASMGEPSSYNEQFF.

This clonotype was seen more than once but under ten times. The rearrangement links TRBV24-1 to TRBJ2-1; 8 nucleotides agree with TRBD2. CDR1 and CDR2 (germline): KGHDR, SFDVKD. CDR3 length: 15 residues. V lost 1 base, J lost 9 bases, and 7 bases stayed unmatched. CDR3 in DNA: TGTGCCACCAGTGATTTTTCGGGACTAGGGGCTGAGCAGTTCTTC. Amino acid sequence: CATSDFSGLGAEQFF.

This clonotype came up many times. This chain connects TRBV7-2 to TRBJ2-3; D uncertain. The CDR3 sequence is 17 residues long. Per the germline V gene, CDR1 is SGHTA and CDR2 is FQGNSA. The ends were cut back, 6 bases at V and 6 bases at J, with 25 bases in the middle. The CDR3 sequence is CASRLIPGPYTSDTQYF. In nucleotides, the CDR3 is TGTGCCAGCAGACTCATACCCGGGCCTTACACGAGCGATACGCAGTATTTT.

This clonotype was recorded many times. The rearrangement uses TRBV7-2 and TRBJ2-1; 9 bases match TRBD2. Germline V gene data show CDR1 as SGHTA and CDR2 as FQGNSA. The CDR3 sequence is 18 residues long. J lost 9 bases, V lost 5 bases, and 20 bases had no gene match. The CDR3 DNA is TGTGCCAGCAGCCCAGTCGTGAGCGGGAGGATCGAGAGGGGTGAGCAGTTCTTC. Amino acid sequence: CASSPVVSGRIERGEQFF.

The chain joins TRBV6-2 or TRBV6-3 to TRBJ2-1; D unclear. This CDR3 region has 14 residues. V dropped 4 bases and J dropped 8 bases, with 15 bases sitting between them. Germline V gene sequence: CDR1 MNHEY, CDR2 SVGEGT. CDR3 in DNA: TGTGCCAGCAGTTCCCCCCTCAGGTCGCATGAGCAGTTCTTC. Its translation: CASSSPLRSHEQFF.

This clonotype appeared a few times. The rearrangement uses TRBV7-2 and TRBJ2-1; 8 bases are a match to TRBD2. Germline trimming cut 5 bases from V and 0 bases from J; bases unmatched to any gene: 15. Germline V gene sequence: CDR1 SGHTA, CDR2 FQGNSA. The CDR3 consists of 19 residues. In DNA, the CDR3 is TGTGCCAGCAGCGACATAGTGGGGCGGGAGGATCTCTCCTACAATGAGCAGTTCTTC. It codes for CASSDIVGREDLSYNEQFF.

The chain couples TRBV7-3 to TRBJ2-3, with D unclear. The CDR3 runs 14 residues. V was shortened by 3 bases and J by 4 bases, with 11 bases between the two germline ends. Germline loops: CDR1 SGHTA, CDR2 FQGTGA. The CDR3 reads CASSFSRMSDTQYF. The CDR3 DNA is TGTGCCAGCAGCTTTTCTAGGATGTCAGATACGCAGTATTTT. Full variable domain (rest looked up from reference TRBV7-3 and TRBJ2-3): GAGVSQTPSNKVTEKGKYVELRCDPISGHTALYWYRQSLGQGPEFLIYFQGTGAADDSGLPNDRFFAVRPEGSVSTLKIQRTERGDSAVYLCASSFSRMSDTQYFGPGTRLTVL.

This clonotype was seen more than once but under ten times. The chain recombines TRBV5-6 with TRBJ2-3; TRBD1 is a possible D gene (5 bases). This CDR3 contains 13 residues. V shed 2 bases and J shed 7 bases, with 11 bases lying between them. Germline CDR1 reads SGHDT; CDR2 reads YYEEEE. This CDR3 is CASSFQGSYTQYF. As DNA, the CDR3 is TGTGCCAGCAGCTTCCAGGGATCTTATACGCAGTATTTT.

This clonotype has a count of ten or more. This sequence joins TRBV7-6 and TRBJ2-7; tentatively, D is TRBD1 (6 bases). The CDR3 spans 13 residues. V was trimmed by 5 bases and J by 4 bases, leaving 12 bases between them. Germline values: CDR1 SGHVS, CDR2 FNYEAQ. The CDR3 loop reads CASSPDRPYEQYF. The CDR3 DNA is TGTGCCAGCAGCCCCGACAGGCCTTACGAGCAGTACTTC.

The gene calls are TRBV20-1 and TRBJ2-4; D remains ambiguous. CDR3 length: 14 amino acids. Germline-derived CDR1 and CDR2 are DFQATT and SNEGSKA (reference sequence). V shed 7 bases and J shed 7 bases, with 20 bases lying between them. CDR3 residues: CSGERALGANIQYF. The CDR3 nucleotides are TGCAGTGGAGAGAGAGCTCTGGGCGCGAACATTCAGTACTTC.

The DNA of the CDR3 is TGTGCCAGCAGTCCGTCCGGGGGCGAAGAGACCCAGTACTTC. It is translated as CASSPSGGEETQYF. The genes are TRBV28 and TRBJ2-5; D might be TRBD1 or TRBD2, each matching 6 bases. Germline V gives CDR1 MDHEN, CDR2 SYDVKM. Trimming pared 5 bases from V and 3 bases from J, leaving 13 bases between. The CDR3 is made up of 14 amino acids.